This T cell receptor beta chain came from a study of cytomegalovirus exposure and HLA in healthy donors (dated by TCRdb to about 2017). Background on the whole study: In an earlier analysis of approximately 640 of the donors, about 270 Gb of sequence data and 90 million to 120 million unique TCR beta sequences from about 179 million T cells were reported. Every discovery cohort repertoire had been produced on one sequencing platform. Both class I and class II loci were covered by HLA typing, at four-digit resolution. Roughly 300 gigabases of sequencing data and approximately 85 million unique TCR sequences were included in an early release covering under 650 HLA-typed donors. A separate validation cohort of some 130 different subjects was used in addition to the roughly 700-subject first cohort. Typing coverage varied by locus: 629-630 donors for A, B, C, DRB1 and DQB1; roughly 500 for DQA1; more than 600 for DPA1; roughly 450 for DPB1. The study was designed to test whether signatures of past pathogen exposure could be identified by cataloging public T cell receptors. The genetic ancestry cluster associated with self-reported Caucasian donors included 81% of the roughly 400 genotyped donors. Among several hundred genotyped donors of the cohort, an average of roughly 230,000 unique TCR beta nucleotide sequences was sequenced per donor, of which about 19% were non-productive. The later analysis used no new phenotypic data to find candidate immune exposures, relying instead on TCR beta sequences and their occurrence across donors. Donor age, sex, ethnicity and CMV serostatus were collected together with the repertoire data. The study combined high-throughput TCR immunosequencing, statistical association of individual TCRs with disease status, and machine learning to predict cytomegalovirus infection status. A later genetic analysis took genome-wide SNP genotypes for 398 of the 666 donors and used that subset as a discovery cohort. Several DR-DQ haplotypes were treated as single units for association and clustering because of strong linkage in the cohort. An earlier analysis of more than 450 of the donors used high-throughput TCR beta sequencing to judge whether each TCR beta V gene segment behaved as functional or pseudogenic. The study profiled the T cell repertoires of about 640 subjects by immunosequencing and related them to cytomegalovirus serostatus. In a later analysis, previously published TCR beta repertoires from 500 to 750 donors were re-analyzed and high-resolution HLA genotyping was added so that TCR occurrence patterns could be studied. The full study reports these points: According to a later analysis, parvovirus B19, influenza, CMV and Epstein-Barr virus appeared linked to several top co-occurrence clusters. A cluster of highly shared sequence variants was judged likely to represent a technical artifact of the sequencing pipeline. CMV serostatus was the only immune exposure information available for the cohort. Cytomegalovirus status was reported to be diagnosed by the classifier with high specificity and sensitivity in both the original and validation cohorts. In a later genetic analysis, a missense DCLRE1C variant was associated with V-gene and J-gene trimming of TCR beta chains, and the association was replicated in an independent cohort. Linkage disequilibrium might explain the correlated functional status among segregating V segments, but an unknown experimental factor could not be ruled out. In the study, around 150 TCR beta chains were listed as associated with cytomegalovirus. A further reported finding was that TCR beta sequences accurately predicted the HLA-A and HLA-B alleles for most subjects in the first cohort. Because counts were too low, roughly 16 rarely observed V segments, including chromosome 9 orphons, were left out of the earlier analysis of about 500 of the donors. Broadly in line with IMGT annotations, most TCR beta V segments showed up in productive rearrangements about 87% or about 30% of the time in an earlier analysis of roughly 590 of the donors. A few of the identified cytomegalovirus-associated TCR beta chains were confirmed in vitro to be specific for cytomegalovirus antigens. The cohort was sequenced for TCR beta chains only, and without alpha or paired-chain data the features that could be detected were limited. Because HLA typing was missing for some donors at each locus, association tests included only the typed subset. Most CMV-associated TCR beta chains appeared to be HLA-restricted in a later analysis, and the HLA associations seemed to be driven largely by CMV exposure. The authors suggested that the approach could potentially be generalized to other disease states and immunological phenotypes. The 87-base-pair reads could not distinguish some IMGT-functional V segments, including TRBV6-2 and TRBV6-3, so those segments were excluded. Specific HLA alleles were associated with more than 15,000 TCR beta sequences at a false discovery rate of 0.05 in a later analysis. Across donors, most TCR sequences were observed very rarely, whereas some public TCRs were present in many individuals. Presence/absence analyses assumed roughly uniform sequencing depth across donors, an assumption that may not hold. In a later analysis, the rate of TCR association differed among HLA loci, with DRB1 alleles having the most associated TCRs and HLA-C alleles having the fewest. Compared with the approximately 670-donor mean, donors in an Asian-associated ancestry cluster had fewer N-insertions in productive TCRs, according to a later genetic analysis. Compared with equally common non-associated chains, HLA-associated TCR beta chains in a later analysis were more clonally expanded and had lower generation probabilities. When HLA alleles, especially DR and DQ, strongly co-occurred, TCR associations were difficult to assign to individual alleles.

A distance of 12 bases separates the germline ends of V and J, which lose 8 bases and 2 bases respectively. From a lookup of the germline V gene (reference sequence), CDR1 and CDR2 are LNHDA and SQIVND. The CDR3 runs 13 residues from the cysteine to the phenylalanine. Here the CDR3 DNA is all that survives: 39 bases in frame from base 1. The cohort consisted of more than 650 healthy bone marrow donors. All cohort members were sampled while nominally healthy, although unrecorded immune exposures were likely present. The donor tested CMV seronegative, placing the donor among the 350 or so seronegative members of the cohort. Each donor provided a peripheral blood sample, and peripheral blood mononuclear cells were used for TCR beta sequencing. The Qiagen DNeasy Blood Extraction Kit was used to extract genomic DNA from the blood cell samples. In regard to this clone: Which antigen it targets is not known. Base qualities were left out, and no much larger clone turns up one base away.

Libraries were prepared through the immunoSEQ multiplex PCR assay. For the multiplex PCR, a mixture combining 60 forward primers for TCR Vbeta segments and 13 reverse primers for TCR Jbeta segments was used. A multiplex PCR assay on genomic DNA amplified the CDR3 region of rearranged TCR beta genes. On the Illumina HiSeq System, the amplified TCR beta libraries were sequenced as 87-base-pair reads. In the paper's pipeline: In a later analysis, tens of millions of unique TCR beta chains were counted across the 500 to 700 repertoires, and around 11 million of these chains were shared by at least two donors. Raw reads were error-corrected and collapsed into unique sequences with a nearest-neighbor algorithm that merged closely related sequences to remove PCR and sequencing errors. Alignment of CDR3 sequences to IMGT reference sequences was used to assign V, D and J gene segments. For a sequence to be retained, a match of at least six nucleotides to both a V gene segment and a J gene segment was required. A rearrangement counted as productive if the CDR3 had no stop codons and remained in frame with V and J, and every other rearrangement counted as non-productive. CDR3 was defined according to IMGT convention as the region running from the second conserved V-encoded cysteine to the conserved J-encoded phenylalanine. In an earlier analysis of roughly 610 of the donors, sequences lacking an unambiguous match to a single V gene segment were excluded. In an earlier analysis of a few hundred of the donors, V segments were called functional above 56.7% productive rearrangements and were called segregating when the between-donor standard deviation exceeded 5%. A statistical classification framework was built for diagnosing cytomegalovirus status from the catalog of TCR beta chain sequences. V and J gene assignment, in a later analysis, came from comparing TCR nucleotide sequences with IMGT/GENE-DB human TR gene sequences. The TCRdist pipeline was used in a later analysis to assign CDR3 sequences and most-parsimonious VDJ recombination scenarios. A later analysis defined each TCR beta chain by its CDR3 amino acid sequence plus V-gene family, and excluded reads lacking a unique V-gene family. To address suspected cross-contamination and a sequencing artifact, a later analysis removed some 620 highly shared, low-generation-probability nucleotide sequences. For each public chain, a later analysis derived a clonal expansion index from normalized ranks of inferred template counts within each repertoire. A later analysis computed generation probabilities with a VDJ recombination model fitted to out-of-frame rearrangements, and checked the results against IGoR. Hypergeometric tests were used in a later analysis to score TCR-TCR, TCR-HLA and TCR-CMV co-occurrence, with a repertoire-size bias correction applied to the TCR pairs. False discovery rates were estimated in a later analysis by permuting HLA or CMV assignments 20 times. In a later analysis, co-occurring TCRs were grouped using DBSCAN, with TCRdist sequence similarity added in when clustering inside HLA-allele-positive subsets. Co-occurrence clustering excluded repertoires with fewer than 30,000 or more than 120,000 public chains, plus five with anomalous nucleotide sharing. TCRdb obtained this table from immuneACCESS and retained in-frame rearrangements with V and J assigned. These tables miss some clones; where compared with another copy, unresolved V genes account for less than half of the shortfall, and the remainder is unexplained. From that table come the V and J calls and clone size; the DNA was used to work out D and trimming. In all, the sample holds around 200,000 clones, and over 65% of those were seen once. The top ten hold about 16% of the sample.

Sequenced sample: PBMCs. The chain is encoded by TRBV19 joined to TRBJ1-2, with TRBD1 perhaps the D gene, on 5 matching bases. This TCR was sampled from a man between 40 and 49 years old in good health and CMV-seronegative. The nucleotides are TGTGCCAGTCGTGGGGCGCCGAACTATGGCTACACCTTC. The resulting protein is CASRGAPNYGYTF.